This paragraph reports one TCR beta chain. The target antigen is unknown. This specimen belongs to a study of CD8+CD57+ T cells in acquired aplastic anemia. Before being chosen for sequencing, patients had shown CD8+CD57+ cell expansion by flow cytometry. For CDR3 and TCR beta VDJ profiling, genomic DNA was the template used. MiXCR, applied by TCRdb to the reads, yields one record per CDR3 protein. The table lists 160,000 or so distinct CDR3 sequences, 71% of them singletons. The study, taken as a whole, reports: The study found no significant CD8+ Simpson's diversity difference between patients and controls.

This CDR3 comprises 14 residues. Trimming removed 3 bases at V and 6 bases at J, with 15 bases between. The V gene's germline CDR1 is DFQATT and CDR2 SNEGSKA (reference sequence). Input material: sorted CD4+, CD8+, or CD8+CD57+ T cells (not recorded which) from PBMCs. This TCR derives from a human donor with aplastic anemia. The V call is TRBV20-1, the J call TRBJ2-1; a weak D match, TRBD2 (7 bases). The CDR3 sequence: CSARRGGGLNEQFF. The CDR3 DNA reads TGCAGTGCTAGGAGAGGGGGAGGGCTCAATGAGCAGTTCTTC.